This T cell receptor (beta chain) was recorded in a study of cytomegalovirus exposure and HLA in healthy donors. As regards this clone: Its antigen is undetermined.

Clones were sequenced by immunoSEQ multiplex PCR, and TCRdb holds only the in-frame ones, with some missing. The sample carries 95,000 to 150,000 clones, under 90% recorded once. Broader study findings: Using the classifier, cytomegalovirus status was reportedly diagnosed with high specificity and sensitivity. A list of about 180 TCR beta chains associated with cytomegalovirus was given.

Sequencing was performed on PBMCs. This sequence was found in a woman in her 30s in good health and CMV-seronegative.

The CDR3 spells CASRVSQVNTGELFF. As DNA, the CDR3 is TGCGCCAGCAGAGTCTCACAGGTCAACACCGGGGAGCTGTTTTTT. The V and J genes are TRBV5-1 and TRBJ2-2; D is possibly TRBD1 (5 bases). This CDR3 is 15 amino acids long. The germline CDR1 and CDR2 sequences are SGHRS and YFSETQ. V was clipped by 5 bases and J by 2 bases, with 13 bases between them.